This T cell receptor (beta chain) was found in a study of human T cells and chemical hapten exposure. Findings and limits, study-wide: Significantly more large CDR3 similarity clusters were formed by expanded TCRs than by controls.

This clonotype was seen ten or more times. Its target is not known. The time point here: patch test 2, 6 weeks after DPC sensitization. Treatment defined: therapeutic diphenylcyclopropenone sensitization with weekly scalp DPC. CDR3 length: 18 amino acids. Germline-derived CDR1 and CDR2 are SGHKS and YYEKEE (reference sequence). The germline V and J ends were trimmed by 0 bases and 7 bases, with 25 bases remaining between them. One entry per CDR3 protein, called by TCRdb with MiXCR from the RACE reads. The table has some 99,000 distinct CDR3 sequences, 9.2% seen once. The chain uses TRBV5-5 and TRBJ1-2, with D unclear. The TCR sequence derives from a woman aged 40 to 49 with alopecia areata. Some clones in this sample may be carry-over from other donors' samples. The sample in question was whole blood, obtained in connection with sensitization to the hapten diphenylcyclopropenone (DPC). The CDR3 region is CASSLVAGNPVLDGGYTF. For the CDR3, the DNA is TGTGCCAGCAGCTTGGTGGCAGGAAACCCTGTTCTAGATGGTGGCTACACCTTC.